This T cell receptor (beta chain) is drawn from a study of vaccination and CD4 T cells after COVID-19. With respect to this clonotype: No antigen is known for it.

This CDR3 spans 16 amino acids. J lost 0 bases, V lost 6 bases, and 5 bases had no gene match. Germline-derived CDR1 and CDR2 are MNHEY and SVGEGT. Noted treatment: approximately 11-day PBMC culture with coronavirus spike peptide pools or control peptides (ViraFEST assay). Researchers used the Oncomine TCR Beta short-read assay to sequence DNA from cultured CD4+ T cells. TCRdb re-called the PCR reads through MiXCR, storing one row per CDR3 protein. The data hold roughly 20,000 distinct CDR3 sequences, with 43% observed a single time. V gene TRBV6-2 or TRBV6-3 combines with J gene TRBJ2-2, with TRBD1 matching 9 bases. The sequence was obtained from a human donor who had recovered from COVID-19. This specimen consisted of CD4+ T cells from blood, cultured in vitro, obtained after SARS-CoV-2 vaccination. In nucleotides, the CDR3 is TGTGCCAGCAGAAAGACAGGGGGAACGAACACCGGGGAGCTGTTTTTT. Translated, it gives CASRKTGGTNTGELFF.